This T cell receptor beta chain was sequenced for a study of memory CD4+ T cells and cytomegalovirus serostatus. Using immunoSEQ multiplex PCR, the repertoire was profiled, and TCRdb retains in-frame clones only, with some absent. The data contain about 82,000 clones, less than 90% of them singletons. Overall study findings and caveats: A US-trained random forest predicted CMV serostatus with median AUC approximately 0.9. Suggested: most of the CMV-linked TCR signature lies in CD4+ memory cells.

Single viable CD3+CD4+CD8-CD45RO+ cells were sorted as the memory CD4+ T cells. The CDR3 spans 14 residues. V was clipped by 6 bases and J by 3 bases, with 14 bases between them. From germline, CDR1 is MNHNS and CDR2 SASEGT. Regarding this clone: Its antigen is still unknown.

The chain is built from TRBV6-1 and TRBJ1-2; no clear D gene. The TCR comes from an adult in good health and CMV-seronegative. The specimen sequenced was memory CD4+ T cells from blood. CDR3: CASSLGPGDYGYTF. CDR3 nucleotide sequence: TGTGCCAGCAGCCTCGGGCCCGGGGACTATGGCTACACCTTC.